This T cell receptor (beta chain) was identified during a study of long-term antiretroviral therapy in people with HIV. Run at survey level, the immunoSEQ assay was version v3.0. Clones were sequenced by immunoSEQ multiplex PCR, and TCRdb holds only the in-frame ones, with some missing. Seen here are around 20,000 clones, roughly 80% observed once, and the top ten hold nearly 8%. V was clipped by 4 bases and J by 5 bases; unmatched bases: 7. This CDR3 spans 14 amino acids. Per germline, CDR1 MGHRA and CDR2 YSYEKL. The receptor was derived from a man aged 18 to 30 with HIV. The chain carries TRBV4-1 and TRBJ1-1; 7 nucleotides line up with TRBD1. The material was unsorted PBMCs, obtained 0.9 years after starting antiretroviral therapy. The CDR3 region has the DNA TGCGCCAGCAGCCCGACAGGGTTGGGAACTGAAGCTTTCTTT. This codes for CASSPTGLGTEAFF.